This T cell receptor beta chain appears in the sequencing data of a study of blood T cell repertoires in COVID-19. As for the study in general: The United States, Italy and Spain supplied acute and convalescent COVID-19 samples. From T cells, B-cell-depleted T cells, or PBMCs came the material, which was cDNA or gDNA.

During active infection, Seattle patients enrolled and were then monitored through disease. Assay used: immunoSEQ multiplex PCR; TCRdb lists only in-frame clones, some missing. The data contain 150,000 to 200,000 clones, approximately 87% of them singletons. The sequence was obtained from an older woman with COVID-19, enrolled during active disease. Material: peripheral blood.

In DNA form, the CDR3 reads TGTGCCAGCACCTCCACGAGGCGGAACTATGGCTACACCTTC. The encoded protein is CASTSTRRNYGYTF. The chain joins TRBV7-9 to TRBJ1-2; the D is unclear. V dropped 7 bases and J dropped 2 bases, with 14 bases sitting between them. The CDR3 has 14 amino acids. Germline CDR1 reads SEHNR; CDR2 reads FQNEAQ (reference sequence).